This T cell receptor beta chain was profiled in a study of blood T cell repertoires in COVID-19. Overall study: The samples span acute and convalescent COVID-19 from the United States, Italy and Spain. The cDNA or gDNA used as material had been derived from T cells, B-cell-depleted T cells, or PBMCs.

Authors' analysis steps: For nucleated cells, counts were estimated from reference gene primer amplification. Sequencing used immunoSEQ multiplex PCR; TCRdb keeps in-frame clones, though not all of them. V and J calls and clone size are copied from that table; D and trimming were computed from the DNA. Seen here are about 47,000 clones, roughly 84% observed once, and the top ten hold more than 1.5%. The CDR3 is made up of 18 amino acids. Germline-derived CDR1 and CDR2 are SEHNR and FQNEAQ (reference sequence). Trimming cost V 7 bases and J 0 bases; bases outside gene matches: 10. The sequenced material came from peripheral blood. The receptor was derived from a man aged 45 to 65 with acute or convalescent COVID-19. The chain uses TRBV7-9 and TRBJ2-6, with TRBD1 matching over 9 bases. CDR3: CASTGSGTGISGANVLTF. For the CDR3, the DNA is TGTGCCAGCACCGGATCCGGGACAGGGATCTCTGGGGCCAACGTCCTGACTTTC.